A selection of T cell receptor beta chains follows, all from one sample in a study of blood T cell repertoires in COVID-19. Assay: immunoSEQ multiplex PCR; the TCRdb copy retains only in-frame clones and omits some. The repertoire holds a few hundred thousand clones, with around 82% as singletons. Sequenced input: PBMCs or T cells enriched from blood (not recorded which). All receptors derive from a woman aged 40 to 55 with acute COVID-19. CDR3s include the opening cysteine and the closing phenylalanine or tryptophan. A D gene is named only where the DNA matches it firmly. A clone size is listed for some rows: how often the clone was seen (once, few, many), or a class if it is expanded.

CATSDWGQGAREQFF | TGTGCCACCAGTGATTGGGGACAGGGGGCGAGGGAGCAGTTCTTC | . | TRBV24-1 | TRBD1 | TRBJ2-1
CASSLGSRVGQPQHF | TGTGCCAGCAGCTTAGGATCACGGGTTGGGCAGCCCCAGCATTTT | . | TRBV11-2 | . | TRBJ1-5
CASNRGTGGIGEQYF | TGTGCCAGCAACCGAGGGACAGGGGGAATAGGGGAGCAGTACTTC | . | TRBV25-1 | TRBD1 | TRBJ2-7
CASRVLSGASGGEQYF | TGTGCCAGCAGGGTTTTATCTGGGGCGTCGGGGGGCGAGCAGTACTTC | . | TRBV28 | TRBD2 | TRBJ2-7
CASSHGQGENPNEKLFF | TGTGCCAGCAGTCACGGACAGGGGGAAAACCCTAATGAAAAACTGTTTTTT | few | TRBV4-2 | TRBD1 | TRBJ1-4
CASSPSLRTGELFF | TGTGCCAGTAGTCCTAGCCTTAGAACCGGGGAGCTGTTTTTT | . | TRBV19 | . | TRBJ2-2
CASSVVGAGADTQYF | TGTGCCAGCAGCGTAGTGGGCGCAGGGGCAGATACGCAGTATTTT | few | TRBV9 | . | TRBJ2-3
CASSFTGNEQFF | TGTGCCAGCAGTTTTACAGGGAATGAGCAGTTCTTC | . | TRBV6-5 | . | TRBJ2-1
CARSLVAKTSYNEQFF | TGTGCCAGAAGCTTGGTGGCAAAAACCTCCTACAATGAGCAGTTCTTC | . | TRBV5-3 | . | TRBJ2-1
CASSPQGNIQYF | TGTGCCAGCTCACCCCAGGGAAACATTCAGTACTTC | few | TRBV18 | . | TRBJ2-4
CASSEPGRGRNEQFF | TGTGCCAGCAGTGAACCAGGCAGGGGGCGGAATGAGCAGTTCTTC | . | TRBV6-1 | TRBD1 | TRBJ2-1
CASSGTAYGYTF | TGTGCCAGTTCAGGCACTGCCTATGGCTACACCTTC | . | TRBV19 | . | TRBJ1-2
CASSPLTGRGTEAFF | TGCGCCAGCAGCCCTCTGACAGGCCGTGGGACTGAAGCTTTCTTT | . | TRBV5-1 | . | TRBJ1-1
CASSISPGVGGSPLHF | TGTGCCAGCAGCATATCTCCAGGGGTTGGGGGTTCACCCCTCCACTTT | . | TRBV5-4 | . | TRBJ1-6
CASSLGGDGRNQPQHF | TGTGCCAGCAGCCTAGGGGGGGACGGTCGCAATCAGCCCCAGCATTTT | few | TRBV16 | . | TRBJ1-5
CASSLDGRPLWEQYF | TGTGCCAGCAGCTTAGATGGGAGGCCGTTATGGGAGCAGTACTTC | few | TRBV7-2 | . | TRBJ2-7
CASSNGVSGANVLTF | TGTGCCAGTAGTAACGGGGTCTCTGGGGCCAACGTCCTGACTTTC | . | TRBV19 | . | TRBJ2-6
CASSAGQGQETQYF | TGCGCCAGCAGCGCGGGACAGGGCCAAGAGACCCAGTACTTC | . | TRBV4-3 | TRBD1 | TRBJ2-5
CASRGDREWTEAFF | TGTGCCAGCAGAGGAGACAGGGAATGGACTGAAGCTTTCTTT | . | TRBV25-1 | TRBD1 | TRBJ1-1
CAWSVSGLVTEAFF | TGTGCCTGGAGTGTATCGGGTTTGGTCACTGAAGCTTTCTTT | few | TRBV30 | . | TRBJ1-1
CASSDGTSGTDTQYF | TGTGCCAGCAGTGACGGGACTAGCGGCACAGATACGCAGTATTTT | . | TRBV6-4 | TRBD2 | TRBJ2-3
CASRGQGSRALPLHF | TGTGCCAGCAGGGGCCAGGGATCTCGGGCGCTACCCCTCCACTTT | . | TRBV25-1 | . | TRBJ1-6